This T cell receptor (beta chain) is drawn from a study of graft-versus-host responses after intestinal transplantation. As regards this clone: Its matching antigen is unknown.

V was shortened by 10 bases and J by 6 bases, with 12 bases between the two germline ends. Germline V gene sequence: CDR1 MDHEN, CDR2 SYDVKM. CDR3 size: 11 residues. Clones were read by immunoSEQ multiplex PCR, and TCRdb kept only the in-frame ones, dropping some. Here the sample spans about 90,000 clones, 92% being singletons. The rearrangement joins TRBV28 to TRBJ1-2; no clear D gene. This sample comprised unstimulated CD4+ T cells sorted from spleen or lymph node cells, obtained before intestinal transplant. This sequence was found in a human donor who received an intestinal transplant. The CDR3 sequence is CATSFPHGYTF. The CDR3, as DNA: TGTGCCACCTCATTTCCCCATGGCTACACCTTC.